The 19 T cell receptor beta chains in this list originate from one sample, sequenced in a study of blood T cell repertoires in COVID-19. Sequencing used immunoSEQ multiplex PCR; TCRdb keeps in-frame clones, though not all of them. The sample has 170,000 or so clones, 85% to 95% seen once. Sequencing used peripheral blood. These receptors were obtained from a man in his forties or fifties with acute or convalescent COVID-19.

The chain couples TRBV27 to TRBJ1-4; TRBD1 matches at 10 bases. Germline V gene data show CDR1 as MNHEY and CDR2 as SMNVEV (reference sequence). The CDR3 runs 14 residues. V was clipped by 6 bases and J by 8 bases; unmatched bases: 6. The CDR3: CASSPGTGVEKLFF. Here the CDR3 DNA reads TGTGCCAGCAGCCCCGGGACAGGGGTGGAAAAACTGTTTTTT.

The rearrangement links TRBV29-1 to TRBJ1-1, with D maybe TRBD1 (5 bases). Trimming removed 7 bases at V and 11 bases at J, with 26 bases between. Germline lookup yields CDR1 SQVTM and CDR2 ANQGSEA. The CDR3 totals 14 residues. The CDR3 spells CSAYPDETVNWAFF. The CDR3 DNA reads TGCAGCGCCTACCCCGATGAGACAGTTAACTGGGCTTTCTTT.

Here the CDR3 DNA reads TGTGCCAGCAGCTTAGCGTACAGGAACACTGAAGCTTTCTTT. Protein product: CASSLAYRNTEAFF. The V gene is TRBV7-8, the J gene TRBJ1-1; no clear D gene. Per the germline V gene, CDR1 is SGHVS and CDR2 is FQNEAQ. The CDR3 runs 14 residues. The V end lost 0 bases, the J end lost 1 base, and 6 bases lay between the germline ends.

This sequence joins TRBV30 and TRBJ2-5; 8 bases are shared with TRBD1. Germline CDR1 and CDR2: GTSNPN and SVGIG (reference sequence). V lost 2 bases to trimming and J lost 2 bases; unmatched junction nucleotides: 7. The CDR3 consists of 15 residues. The DNA for the CDR3 is TGTGCCTGGAGTTACAGGGGGAGGTGGCAAGAGACCCAGTACTTC. It encodes CAWSYRGRWQETQYF.

V is TRBV28 and J is TRBJ1-6, with no clear D. The germline V and J ends were trimmed by 7 bases and 7 bases, with 11 bases remaining between them. Germline assignment: CDR1 MDHEN and CDR2 SYDVKM. The CDR3 spans 13 residues. The CDR3 nucleotides read TGTGCCAGCAAAACAAGTCTGAATTCACCCCTCCACTTT. It codes for CASKTSLNSPLHF.

CDR3 coding DNA: TGTGCCAGCAGCCGGGACACTATAATCACCGGGGAGCTGTTTTTT. It yields the protein CASSRDTIITGELFF. The V and J genes are TRBV6-2 or TRBV6-3 and TRBJ2-2; weak D call: TRBD1 (6 bases). This CDR3 spans 15 amino acids. V dropped 6 bases and J dropped 4 bases, with 15 bases sitting between them. The germline V gene has CDR1 MNHEY and CDR2 SVGEGT.

The chain has TRBV9 and TRBJ1-3; possibly TRBD1 for D (6 bases). Trimming stripped 7 bases from V and 2 bases from J, with 16 bases between. The CDR3 is made up of 15 amino acids. Looked up from germline, CDR1 is SGDLS and CDR2 is YYNGEE. The CDR3 sequence: CASGTPTGTGNTIYF. CDR3 coding DNA: TGTGCCAGCGGTACCCCCACAGGGACTGGAAACACCATATATTTT.

The gene calls are TRBV2 and TRBJ1-5; 7 bases match TRBD1. From germline, CDR1 is SNHLY and CDR2 FYNNEI. With 6 bases clipped from V and 0 bases from J, the junction kept 2 bases outside the gene matches. This CDR3 comprises 14 residues. The chain's CDR3 is CASRGTVSNQPQHF. CDR3 DNA sequence: TGTGCCAGCAGAGGGACAGTTAGCAATCAGCCCCAGCATTTT.

V and J are TRBV14 and TRBJ1-3; D is ambiguous. The CDR3 has 12 amino acids. CDR1 is SGHDN and CDR2 is FVKESK in the germline V gene. Deletions cut 3 bases from V and 6 bases from J, with 6 bases between. In DNA form, the CDR3 reads TGTGCCAGCAGCCACAATGTAAACACCATATATTTT. Its protein product is CASSHNVNTIYF.

V usage is TRBV9 and J usage is TRBJ2-3; TRBD2 aligns across 11 bases. V trimming: 2 bases; J trimming: 3 bases; junction bases outside the gene matches: 8. This CDR3 region has 17 residues. Germline lookup yields CDR1 SGDLS and CDR2 YYNGEE. The CDR3 sequence: CASSVTTSGRGTDTQYF. The DNA for the CDR3 is TGTGCCAGCAGCGTGACAACTAGCGGGAGAGGGACAGATACGCAGTATTTT.

This clone was seen ten or more times. The V gene is TRBV28, the J gene TRBJ2-7; 9 nucleotides align to TRBD1. This CDR3 has 16 amino acids. V lost 4 bases to trimming and J lost 3 bases; unmatched junction nucleotides: 10. Germline V gene sequence: CDR1 MDHEN, CDR2 SYDVKM. The DNA of the CDR3 is TGTGCCAGCAGTTGGTCCCTAAGACAGGGGGGCTACGAGCAGTACTTC. Translated, it gives CASSWSLRQGGYEQYF.

The chain carries TRBV6-4 and TRBJ2-2, with 11 bases aligning to TRBD2. This CDR3 contains 16 residues. V trimming: 5 bases; J trimming: 4 bases; junction bases outside the gene matches: 6. Germline CDR1 and CDR2: MRHNA and SNTAGT. DNA of the CDR3: TGTGCCAGCAGTAAAACTAGCGGGAGTATCACCGGGGAGCTGTTTTTT. Translated: CASSKTSGSITGELFF.

V and J are TRBV6-6 and TRBJ2-7; 10 nucleotides align to TRBD2. Trimming removed 7 bases from V and 4 bases from J; junction bases left unmatched: 4. Germline CDR1 is MNHNY and CDR2 is SVGAGI (reference sequence). The CDR3 is 13 residues long. The CDR3 nucleotides are TGTGCCAGCACGGCTAGCGGGAGATACGAGCAGTACTTC. Its protein product is CASTASGRYEQYF.

This clone was recorded once. J is TRBJ2-3 and V is TRBV7-9; 9 nucleotides match TRBD2. The CDR3 runs to 18 residues. The germline V gene has CDR1 SEHNR and CDR2 FQNEAQ (reference sequence). V shed 5 bases, J shed 0 bases, and the junction held 12 bases outside the gene matches. CDR3 DNA sequence: TGTGCCAGCAGCCCGGGGGCTAGCGGGGACCTGAGCACAGATACGCAGTATTTT. Encoded protein: CASSPGASGDLSTDTQYF.

The chain combines TRBV28 with TRBJ1-1, with D perhaps TRBD1 (5 bases). Trimming stripped 6 bases from V and 2 bases from J, with 7 bases between. This CDR3 has 12 amino acids. Germline assignment: CDR1 MDHEN and CDR2 SYDVKM. CDR3: CASSQGNTEAFF. The CDR3, as DNA: TGTGCCAGCAGCCAGGGTAACACTGAAGCTTTCTTT.

This chain links TRBV5-5 with TRBJ2-7, with 7 nucleotides matching TRBD1. This CDR3 region has 15 residues. Losses at the gene ends were 2 bases for V and 4 bases for J; bases not matched to a gene: 9. Germline V gene lookup returns CDR1 SGHKS and CDR2 YYEKEE (reference sequence). For the CDR3, the DNA is TGTGCCAGCAGCTTCCTGGGACAGCTGAGTTACGAGCAGTACTTC. This sequence encodes CASSFLGQLSYEQYF.

The genes are TRBV5-1 and TRBJ1-6; D not resolved. The CDR3 has 16 amino acids. Trimming left V 5 bases short and J 0 bases short, with 12 bases between. Germline assignment: CDR1 SGHRS and CDR2 YFSETQ. In DNA form, the CDR3 reads TGCGCCAGCAGACCGGTTTCAAGCTCCTATAATTCACCCCTCCACTTT. Protein sequence: CASRPVSSSYNSPLHF.

The genes are TRBV12-3 or TRBV12-4 and TRBJ2-1; D is uncertain. The CDR3 loop spans 13 amino acids. V dropped 2 bases and J dropped 5 bases, with 7 bases sitting between them. The CDR3 nucleotides are TGTGCCAGCAGTTTACGCAGAAACAATGAGCAGTTCTTC. Encoded protein: CASSLRRNNEQFF.

The chain links TRBV19 to TRBJ1-4; 7 bases are a match to TRBD1. V was pared by 3 bases and J by 4 bases, with 17 bases of the junction left unmatched. From germline, CDR1 is LNHDA and CDR2 SQIVND (reference sequence). The CDR3 is 19 amino acids. The CDR3 sequence: CASSIPRTGPVSLNEKLFF. CDR3 in DNA: TGTGCCAGTAGTATCCCTAGGACAGGACCGGTATCTCTTAATGAAAAACTGTTTTTT.